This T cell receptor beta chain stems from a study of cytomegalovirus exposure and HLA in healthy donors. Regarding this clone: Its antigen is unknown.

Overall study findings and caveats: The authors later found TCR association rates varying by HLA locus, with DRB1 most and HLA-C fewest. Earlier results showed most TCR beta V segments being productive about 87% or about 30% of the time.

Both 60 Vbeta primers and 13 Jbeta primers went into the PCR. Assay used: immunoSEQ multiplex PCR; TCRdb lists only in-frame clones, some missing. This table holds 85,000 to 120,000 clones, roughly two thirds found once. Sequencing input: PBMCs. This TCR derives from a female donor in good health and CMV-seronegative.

CDR3 nucleotides: TGTGCCAGCTCAATACTAGCGGGACCCTACGAGCAGTACTTC. Protein: CASSILAGPYEQYF. V is TRBV18 and J is TRBJ2-7, with TRBD2 matching 10 bases. Per germline, CDR1 KGHSH and CDR2 LQKENI. The ends lost 5 bases at V and 2 bases at J; junction bases unmatched: 3. This CDR3 comprises 14 residues.